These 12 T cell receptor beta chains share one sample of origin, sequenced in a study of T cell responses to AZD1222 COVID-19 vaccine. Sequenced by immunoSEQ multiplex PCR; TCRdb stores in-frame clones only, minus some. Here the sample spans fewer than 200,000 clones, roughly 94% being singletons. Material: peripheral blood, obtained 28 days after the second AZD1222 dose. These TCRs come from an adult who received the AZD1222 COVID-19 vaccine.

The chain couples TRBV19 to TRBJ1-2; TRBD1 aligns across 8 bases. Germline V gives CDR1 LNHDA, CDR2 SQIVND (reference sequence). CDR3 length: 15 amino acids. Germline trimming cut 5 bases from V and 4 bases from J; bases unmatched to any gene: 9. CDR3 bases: TGTGCCAGTAGTCAACGGACAGGGAAAACCTATGGCTACACCTTC. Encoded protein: CASSQRTGKTYGYTF.

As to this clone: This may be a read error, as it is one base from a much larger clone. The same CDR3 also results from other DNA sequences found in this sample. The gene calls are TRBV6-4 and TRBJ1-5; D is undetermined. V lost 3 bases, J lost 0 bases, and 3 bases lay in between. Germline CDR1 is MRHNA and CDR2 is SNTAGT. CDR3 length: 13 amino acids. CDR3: CASSEGSNQPQHF. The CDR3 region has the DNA TGTGCCAGCAGTGAGGGTAGCAATCAGCCCCAGCATTTT.

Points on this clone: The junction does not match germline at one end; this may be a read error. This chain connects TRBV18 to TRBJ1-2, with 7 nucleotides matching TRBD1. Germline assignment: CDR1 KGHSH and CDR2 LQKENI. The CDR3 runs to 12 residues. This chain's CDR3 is CTSSPDRDGYTF. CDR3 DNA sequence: TGTACCAGCTCACCTGACAGGGATGGCTACACCTTC.

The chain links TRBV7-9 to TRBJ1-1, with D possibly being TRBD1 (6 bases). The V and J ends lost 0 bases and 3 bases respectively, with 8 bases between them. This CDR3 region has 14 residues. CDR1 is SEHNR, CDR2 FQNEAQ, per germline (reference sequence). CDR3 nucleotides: TGTGCCAGCAGCTTAGCGCAGGGGCACACTGAAGCTTTCTTT. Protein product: CASSLAQGHTEAFF.

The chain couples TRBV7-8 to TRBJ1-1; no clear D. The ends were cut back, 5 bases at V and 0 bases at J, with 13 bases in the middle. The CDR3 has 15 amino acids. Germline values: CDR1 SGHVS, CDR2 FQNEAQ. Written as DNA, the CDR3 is TGTGCCAGCAGCCCAACAGCGCAGATGAACACTGAAGCTTTCTTT. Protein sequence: CASSPTAQMNTEAFF.

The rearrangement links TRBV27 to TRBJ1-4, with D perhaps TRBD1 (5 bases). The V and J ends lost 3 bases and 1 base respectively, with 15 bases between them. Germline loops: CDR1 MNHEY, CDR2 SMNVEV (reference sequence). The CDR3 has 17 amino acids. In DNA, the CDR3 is TGTGCCAGCAGTTTTGTCGGGGCAGCGCTAACTAATGAAAAACTGTTTTTT. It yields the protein CASSFVGAALTNEKLFF.

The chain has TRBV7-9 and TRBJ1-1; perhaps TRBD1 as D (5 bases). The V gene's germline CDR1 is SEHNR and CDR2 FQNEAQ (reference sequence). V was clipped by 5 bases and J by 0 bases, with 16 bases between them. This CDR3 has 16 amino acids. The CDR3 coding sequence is TGTGCCAGCAGCCCCAAACAGGTGGGGCTGAACACTGAAGCTTTCTTT. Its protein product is CASSPKQVGLNTEAFF.

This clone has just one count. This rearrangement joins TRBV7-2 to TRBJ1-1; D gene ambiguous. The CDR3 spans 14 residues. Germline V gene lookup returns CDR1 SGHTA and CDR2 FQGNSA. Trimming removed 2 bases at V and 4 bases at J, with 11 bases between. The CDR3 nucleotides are TGTGCCAGCAGCTTACGATATTCGGGCACTGAAGCTTTCTTT. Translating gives CASSLRYSGTEAFF.

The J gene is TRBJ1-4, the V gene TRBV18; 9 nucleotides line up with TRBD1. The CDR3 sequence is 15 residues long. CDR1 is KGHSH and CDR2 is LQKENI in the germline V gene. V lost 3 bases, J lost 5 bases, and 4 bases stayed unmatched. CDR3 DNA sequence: TGTGCCAGCTCACCGCCCGGGACAGGGAATGAAAAACTGTTTTTT. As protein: CASSPPGTGNEKLFF.

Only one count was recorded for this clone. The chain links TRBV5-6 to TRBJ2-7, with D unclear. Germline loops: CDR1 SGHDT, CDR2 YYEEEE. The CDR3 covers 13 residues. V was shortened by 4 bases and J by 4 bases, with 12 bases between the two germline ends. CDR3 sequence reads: CASSPPLSYEQYF. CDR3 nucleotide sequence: TGTGCCAGCAGCCCGCCCCTTTCGTACGAGCAGTACTTC.

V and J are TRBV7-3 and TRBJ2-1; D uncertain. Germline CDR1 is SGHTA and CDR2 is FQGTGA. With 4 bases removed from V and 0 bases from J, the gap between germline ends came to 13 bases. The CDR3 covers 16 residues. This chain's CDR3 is CASSSQAPSSYNEQFF. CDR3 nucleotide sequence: TGTGCCAGCAGCTCCCAGGCGCCCAGCTCCTACAATGAGCAGTTCTTC.

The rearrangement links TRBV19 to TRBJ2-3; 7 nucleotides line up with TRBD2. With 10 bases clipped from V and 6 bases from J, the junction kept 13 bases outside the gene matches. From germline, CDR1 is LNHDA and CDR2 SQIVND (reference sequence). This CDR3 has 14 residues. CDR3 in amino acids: CATSLGSGADTQYF. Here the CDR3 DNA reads TGTGCCACCTCACTCGGGAGCGGGGCGGATACGCAGTATTTT.